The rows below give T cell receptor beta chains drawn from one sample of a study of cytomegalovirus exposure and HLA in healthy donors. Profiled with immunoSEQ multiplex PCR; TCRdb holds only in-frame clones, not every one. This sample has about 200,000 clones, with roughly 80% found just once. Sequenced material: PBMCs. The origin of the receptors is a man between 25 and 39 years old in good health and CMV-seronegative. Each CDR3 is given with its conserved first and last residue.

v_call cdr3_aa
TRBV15 CATSRDPAGTEAFF
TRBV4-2 CASSQGTRQETQYF
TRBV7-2 CASSLARDTQYF
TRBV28 CASSLSYNEQFF
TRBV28 CASFDSARRDNSPLHF
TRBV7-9 CASSRQGGTEAFF
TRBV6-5 CASQPPLAGRTELFF
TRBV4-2 CASSQASGGGTDTQYF
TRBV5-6 CASSHSYGYTF
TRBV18 CASSRGTGQATAGNTIYF
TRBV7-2 CASSLGANTEAFF
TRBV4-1 CASSEAVGTSGGYGASVLTF
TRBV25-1 CASSDHRQTGTHGYTF
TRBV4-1 CASSSHSGGPYNEQFF
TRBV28 CASSRQQGYNEQFF
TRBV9 CASSVDGGEQDTQYF
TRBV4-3 CASSQVGGEETQYF
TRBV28 CASSFETGGTEAFF
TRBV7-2 CASSLAGLGVQETQYF
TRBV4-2 CASSQEETSGYGQETQYF
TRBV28 CASSAGGNSYEQYF
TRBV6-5 CASSRDSLNTEAFF
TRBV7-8 CASSSRPGGGWETQYF
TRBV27 CATRRGSTDTQYF
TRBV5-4 CASSLGGWGYSDTQYF
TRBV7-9 CASSPRGQETQYF
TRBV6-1 CASSVTRTAVNQPQHF
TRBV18 CASSRTGMSNQPQHF
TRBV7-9 CASSPTGRATEAFF
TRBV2 CASSENGGGTDTQYF
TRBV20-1 CSAPGGTEAFF
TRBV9 CASSVHSNQPQHF
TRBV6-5 CASSPLDKTHEQYF
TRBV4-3 CASSQDRQETQYF
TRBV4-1 CASSHPSRADGYTF